This T cell receptor (beta chain) originates from a study of naive and memory T cell subsets. An equimolar mix of two oligonucleotides served as the beta constant-region primer for TRBC1 and TRBC2. An oligonucleotide with the SP2 primer and a 12-nucleotide UMI was ligated to the cDNA 3' end. TCRdb analysed the UMI-ligation and nested PCR reads with MiXCR anew, one entry per CDR3 protein. The data show about 90,000 distinct CDR3 sequences, with 7% seen just once and over 1.5% held by the top ten. Germline CDR1 reads MGHDK; CDR2 reads SYGVNS. V was clipped by 1 base and J by 3 bases, with 10 bases between them. This CDR3 has 15 amino acids. This clonotype has a count of ten or more.

The clonotype was recovered from a human donor in good health. The specimen was central memory CD4+ T cells from blood. The chain recombines TRBV25-1 with TRBJ2-4; D may match TRBD1 or TRBD2 (5 bases each). The CDR3: CASSELGEDKNIQYF. DNA for the CDR3: TGTGCCAGCAGTGAATTGGGGGAAGACAAAAACATTCAGTACTTC.